This T cell receptor (beta chain) was found in a study of human T cells and chemical hapten exposure. Study-level information: TCR yield per sample varied, mainly due to pooled library volumes.

Time point reported: patch test 3, about 24 weeks after DPC sensitization. As for treatment: therapeutic diphenylcyclopropenone sensitization with weekly scalp DPC. Extraction yielded total RNA from whole blood (unfractionated). The library attached unique molecular identifiers to individual cDNA molecules. In TCRdb, the RACE reads were re-called with MiXCR into one record per CDR3 protein. The data hold tens of thousands of distinct CDR3 sequences, with 9.5% observed a single time. The study, taken as a whole, reports: DPC sensitization left the count of TCRs above 1 in 1000 unchanged. Donors were affected by alopecia, so their immune reaction might vary from that of healthy individuals.

This clonotype was counted between two and nine times. Its matching antigen is unknown. The sample consisted of whole blood, taken in connection with sensitization to the hapten diphenylcyclopropenone (DPC). The sequence came from a man in his fifties with alopecia areata. Some clones in this sample may be carry-over from other donors' samples.

The DNA for the CDR3 is TGTGCCAGCACTGCTAACTATGGCTACACCTTC. Protein: CASTANYGYTF. The rearrangement links TRBV28 to TRBJ1-2, with no clear D. Deletions cut 7 bases from V and 0 bases from J, with 3 bases between. The CDR3 is 11 residues long. Germline CDR1 and CDR2: MDHEN and SYDVKM.